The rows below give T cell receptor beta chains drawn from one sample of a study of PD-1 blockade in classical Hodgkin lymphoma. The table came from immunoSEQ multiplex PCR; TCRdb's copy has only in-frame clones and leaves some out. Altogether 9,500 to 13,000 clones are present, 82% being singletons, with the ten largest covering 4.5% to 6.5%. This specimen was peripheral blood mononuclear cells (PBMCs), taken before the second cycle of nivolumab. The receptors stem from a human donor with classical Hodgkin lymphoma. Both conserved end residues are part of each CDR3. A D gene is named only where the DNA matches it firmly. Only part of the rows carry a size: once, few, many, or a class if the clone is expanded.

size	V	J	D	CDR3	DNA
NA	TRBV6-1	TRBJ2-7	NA	CASSELGLGEQYF	TGTGCCAGCAGTGAATTGGGACTGGGCGAGCAGTACTTC
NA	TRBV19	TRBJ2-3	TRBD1	CASSTGAASDTQYF	TGTGCCAGTTCTACAGGGGCCGCCAGCGATACGCAGTATTTT
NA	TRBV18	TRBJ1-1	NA	CASSLQFGGAEAFF	TGTGCCAGCTCCCTCCAATTTGGGGGGGCGGAGGCTTTCTTT
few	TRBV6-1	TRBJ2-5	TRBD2	CASSLGLADETQYF	TGTGCCAGCAGCCTGGGGCTAGCGGATGAGACCCAGTACTTC
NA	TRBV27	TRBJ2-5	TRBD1	CASTPRDRRETQYF	TGTGCCAGCACCCCCCGGGACAGGAGGGAGACCCAGTACTTC
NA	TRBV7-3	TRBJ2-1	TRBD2	CASSSGLARNNEQFF	TGTGCCAGCAGCTCGGGACTAGCGAGGAACAATGAGCAGTTCTTC
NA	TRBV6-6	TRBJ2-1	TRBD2	CASSDRASGRNEQFF	TGTGCCAGCAGCGACCGGGCTAGCGGGAGGAATGAGCAGTTCTTC
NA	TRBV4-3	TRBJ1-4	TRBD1	CASSRGRNEKLFF	TGCGCCAGCTCCAGGGGGCGTAATGAAAAACTGTTTTTT
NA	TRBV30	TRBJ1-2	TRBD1	CAWIPDRGSNYGYTF	TGTGCCTGGATTCCGGACAGGGGATCTAACTATGGCTACACCTTC
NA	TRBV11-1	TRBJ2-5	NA	CASSLRMGAQETQYF	TGTGCCAGCAGCTTAAGAATGGGAGCGCAAGAGACCCAGTACTTC
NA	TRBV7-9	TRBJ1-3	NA	CASSLDARNTIYF	TGTGCCAGCAGCTTAGACGCTAGAAACACCATATATTTT
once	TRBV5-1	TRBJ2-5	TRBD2	CASSLGGGQETQYF	TGCGCCAGCAGCTTGGGCGGGGGCCAAGAGACCCAGTACTTC
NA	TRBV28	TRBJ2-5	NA	CASSFSDGRLQETQYF	TGTGCCAGCAGTTTTAGCGACGGACGGCTCCAAGAGACCCAGTACTTC
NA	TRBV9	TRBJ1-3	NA	CASSPGTLGGNTIYF	TGTGCCAGCAGCCCAGGGACCTTGGGGGGAAACACCATATATTTT
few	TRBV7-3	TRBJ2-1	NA	CASSLTRTDNEQFF	TGTGCCAGCAGCTTAACTCGGACAGACAATGAGCAGTTCTTC
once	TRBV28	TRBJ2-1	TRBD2	CATGLAGRNNEQFF	TGTGCCACAGGACTAGCGGGACGTAACAATGAGCAGTTCTTC
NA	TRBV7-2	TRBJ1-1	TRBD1	CASSPGQGYGTEAFF	TGTGCCAGCAGCCCGGGACAGGGCTATGGCACTGAAGCTTTCTTT
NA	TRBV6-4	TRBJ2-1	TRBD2	CASTLERGDGEQFF	TGTGCCAGCACGTTGGAGCGGGGTGACGGTGAGCAGTTCTTC
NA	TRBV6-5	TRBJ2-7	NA	CASSYGLRDSLEQYF	TGTGCCAGCAGTTACGGACTAAGGGACAGCCTCGAGCAGTACTTC
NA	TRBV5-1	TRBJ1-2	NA	CASSPLAGNYGYTF	TGCGCCAGCAGCCCCCTGGCGGGCAACTATGGCTACACCTTC
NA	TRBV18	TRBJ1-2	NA	CASSQDGNYGYTF	TGTGCCAGCTCCCAAGACGGTAACTATGGCTACACCTTC
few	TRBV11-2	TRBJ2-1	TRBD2	CASSLDIFRRGGIGNEQFF	TGTGCCAGCAGCTTAGATATATTCAGGCGGGGGGGAATTGGCAATGAGCAGTTCTTC
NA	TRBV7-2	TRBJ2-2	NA	CASSLAAGPGELFF	TGTGCCAGCAGCTTAGCGGCGGGTCCCGGGGAGCTGTTTTTT
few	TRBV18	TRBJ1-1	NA	CASSPGTLRNTEAFF	TGTGCCAGCTCACCAGGGACACTCCGGAACACTGAAGCTTTCTTT
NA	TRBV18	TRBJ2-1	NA	CASSPRAGNNEQFF	TGTGCCAGCTCACCACGGGCAGGGAACAATGAGCAGTTCTTC
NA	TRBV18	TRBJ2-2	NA	CASSPQAGITGELFF	TGTGCCAGCTCACCCCAGGCCGGCATCACCGGGGAGCTGTTTTTT